Following are 25 T cell receptor beta chains from one sample sequenced in a study of T-cell reconstitution after alpha-beta-depleted transplantation in children. Preparing the TCRbeta library involved the use of unique molecular identifiers. MiXCR was run by TCRdb on the PCR reads, yielding one entry per CDR3 protein. The table shows 330,000 or so distinct CDR3 sequences, with 10% occurring only once. Material: PBMCs from the stem cell graft donor, obtained from the stem cell graft. The origin of the receptors is a human donor who donated a stem cell graft to a child with acute lymphoblastic leukemia.

This clonotype was detected a few times. The chain has TRBV6-7 and TRBJ2-1; 14 nucleotides line up with TRBD2. TRBV6-7 is sorted into the ORF group, with uncertain function. The CDR3 length is 17 residues. Trimming removed 2 bases from V and 4 bases from J; junction bases left unmatched: 4. The CDR3 nucleotides are TGTGCCAGCAGTTACCGGACTAGCGGGAGGCTATACAATGAGCAGTTCTTC. This encodes CASSYRTSGRLYNEQFF.

This clonotype was counted only a few times. The V call is TRBV5-1, the J call TRBJ2-3, with D perhaps TRBD1 (5 bases). Trimming removed 4 bases from V and 0 bases from J, with 12 bases in between. CDR1 is SGHRS and CDR2 is YFSETQ in the germline V gene. The CDR3 totals 15 residues. The CDR3 loop reads CASSPWGLSTDTQYF. CDR3 bases: TGCGCCAGCAGCCCTTGGGGCTTAAGCACAGATACGCAGTATTTT.

A few counts support this clonotype. CDR3 amino acids: CAIKRVAERGPYNEQFF. CDR3 nucleotide sequence: TGTGCCATCAAACGAGTAGCGGAGAGGGGGCCCTACAATGAGCAGTTCTTC. The chain has TRBV7-9 and TRBJ2-1; D possibly corresponds to TRBD1 (7 bases). Germline CDR1 is SEHNR and CDR2 is FQNEAQ (reference sequence). The CDR3 has 17 amino acids. V gave up 10 bases and J gave up 2 bases, with 24 bases separating them.

V and J are TRBV27 and TRBJ1-2; 7 positions agree with TRBD1. V gave up 3 bases and J gave up 5 bases; unmatched junction bases: 9. The CDR3 is 15 amino acids. The germline CDR1 and CDR2 sequences are MNHEY and SMNVEV (reference sequence). CDR3 protein: CASSFEGRGKYGYTF. The CDR3 bases are TGTGCCAGCAGTTTTGAGGGCAGGGGGAAGTATGGCTACACCTTC.

This clonotype was seen repeatedly, ten times or more. The rearrangement uses TRBV7-9 and TRBJ2-4; a weak D match, TRBD1 (6 bases). Germline V lookup: CDR1 SEHNR, CDR2 FQNEAQ (reference sequence). This CDR3 is built from 15 residues. The V end was cut by 5 bases, the J end by 0 bases, with 11 bases between. The CDR3 loop is CASSSGQLAKNIQYF. Here the CDR3 DNA reads TGTGCCAGCAGCAGCGGACAGCTAGCCAAAAACATTCAGTACTTC.

This clonotype was observed a handful of times. V is TRBV11-2 and J is TRBJ2-7, with no clear D. The CDR3 loop spans 18 amino acids. Deletions cut 5 bases from V and 0 bases from J, with 23 bases between. Germline-derived CDR1 and CDR2 are SGHAT and FQNNGV. The CDR3 nucleotides are TGTGCCAGCAGCCCCTCGGCAAGAAACACCCCGAGCTCCTACGAGCAGTACTTC. Encoded protein: CASSPSARNTPSSYEQYF.

The V call is TRBV12-3 or TRBV12-4, the J call TRBJ2-1; a possible D gene is TRBD1 (5 bases). The CDR3 is made up of 15 amino acids. V lost 6 bases and J 0 bases, leaving 12 bases between the germline ends. CDR3 bases: TGTGCCAGCAGCAACAGGAGAAGCTCCTACAATGAGCAGTTCTTC. It is translated as CASSNRRSSYNEQFF.

This clonotype was seen at least ten times. V is TRBV4-3 and J is TRBJ2-3; the D gene is possibly TRBD1 (5 bases). Germline V gives CDR1 LGHNA, CDR2 YSLEER. This CDR3 region has 16 residues. The ends were cut back, 0 bases at V and 2 bases at J, with 12 bases in the middle. The CDR3 protein is CASSQDLRVHTDTQYF. The CDR3 DNA is TGCGCCAGCAGCCAAGACCTCAGGGTGCACACAGATACGCAGTATTTT.

This clonotype was detected a few times. V and J are TRBV11-2 and TRBJ2-5; D is possibly TRBD2 (5 bases). V was trimmed by 5 bases and J by 5 bases, leaving 15 bases between them. This CDR3 has 14 amino acids. Looked up from germline, CDR1 is SGHAT and CDR2 is FQNNGV. The CDR3 DNA reads TGTGCCAGCAGCCCCATAGGGAGTATGGAGACCCAGTACTTC. Amino acid sequence: CASSPIGSMETQYF.

The CDR3 loop is CASSYSSADVGNTIYF. The CDR3 coding sequence is TGTGCCAGCAGTTACTCGAGTGCCGACGTCGGAAACACCATATATTTT. The V call is TRBV6-2 or TRBV6-3, the J call TRBJ1-3; D is ambiguous. The CDR3 runs to 16 residues. V was pared by 0 bases and J by 4 bases, with 13 bases between. Germline V lookup: CDR1 MNHEY, CDR2 SVGEGT.

At least ten counts were recorded for this clonotype. This chain connects TRBV3-1 to TRBJ2-1; D could derive from TRBD1 or TRBD2 (5 bases each). Per germline, CDR1 LGHDT and CDR2 YNNKEL (reference sequence). The CDR3 covers 16 residues. V lost 8 bases to trimming and J lost 1 base, with 18 bases between them. CDR3 protein: CASATNNRPSYNEQFF. The CDR3 DNA reads TGTGCCAGCGCGACTAATAACAGGCCTTCCTACAATGAGCAGTTCTTC.

This clonotype appeared many times. The V call is TRBV5-1, the J call TRBJ1-1; D might be TRBD1 (5 bases). The germline gives CDR1 SGHRS, CDR2 YFSETQ. Trimming took 4 bases from V and 6 from J, leaving 16 bases between them. This CDR3 contains 14 residues. The CDR3: CASSPSTENPEAFF. CDR3 in DNA: TGCGCCAGCAGCCCTTCGACAGAGAATCCTGAAGCTTTCTTT.

This clonotype was detected only a few times. The chain employs TRBV5-1 and TRBJ2-5, with 11 nucleotides matching TRBD1. V lost 4 bases, J lost 5 bases, and 7 bases stayed unmatched. This CDR3 is built from 15 residues. Looked up from germline, CDR1 is SGHRS and CDR2 is YFSETQ. The CDR3 is CASSTGTGGTETQYF. The CDR3 coding sequence is TGCGCCAGCAGCACCGGGACAGGGGGAACTGAGACCCAGTACTTC.

The V and J genes are TRBV7-8 and TRBJ2-7; tentative D call: TRBD1 (6 bases). Trimming shortened V by 5 bases and J by 3 bases, and 14 bases separated the two germline ends. The CDR3 contains 14 residues. The germline gives CDR1 SGHVS, CDR2 FQNEAQ. CDR3 bases: TGTGCCAGCAGCGAATGGGTACAGGGCTACGAGCAGTACTTC. This codes for CASSEWVQGYEQYF. Full variable domain (missing parts from reference TRBV7-8 and TRBJ2-7): GAGVSQSPRYKVAKRGQDVALRCDPISGHVSLFWYQQALGQGPEFLTYFQNEAQLDKSGLPSDRFFAERPEGSVSTLKIQRTQQEDSAVYLCASSEWVQGYEQYFGPGTRLTVT.

This clonotype has a count of ten or more. V gene TRBV7-2 combines with J gene TRBJ1-6; D may be TRBD1 (6 bases). Trimming shortened V by 1 base and J by 6 bases, and 10 bases separated the two germline ends. The CDR3 contains 15 residues. Germline V CDR1 and CDR2: SGHTA, FQGNSA. The CDR3, as DNA: TGTGCCAGCAGCTTAGACAGGGCTCGTAATTCACCCCTCCACTTT. Protein sequence: CASSLDRARNSPLHF.

This clonotype has a single count. The chain recombines TRBV4-3 with TRBJ2-2; weak D call: TRBD1 (5 bases). Trimming pared 1 base from V and 4 bases from J, leaving 10 bases between. The CDR3 length is 15 residues. CDR1 and CDR2 (germline): LGHNA, YSLEER. CDR3 in amino acids: CASSQAGMGTGELFF. Here the CDR3 DNA reads TGCGCCAGCAGCCAAGCAGGGATGGGCACCGGGGAGCTGTTTTTT.

This clonotype was counted many times. The chain uses TRBV5-1 and TRBJ2-3, with D perhaps matching TRBD2 (5 bases). Per the germline V gene, CDR1 is SGHRS and CDR2 is YFSETQ. Trimming took 1 base from V and 1 from J, leaving 10 bases between them. CDR3 size: 15 residues. The CDR3 nucleotides read TGCGCCAGCAGCTTGTTGGGGAGCCGCACAGATACGCAGTATTTT. Protein product: CASSLLGSRTDTQYF. The full variable domain, in which reference TRBV5-1 and TRBJ2-3 provide the parts outside the CDR3, is KAGVTQTPRYLIKTRGQQVTLSCSPISGHRSVSWYQQTPGQGLQFLFEYFSETQRNKGNFPGRFSGRQFSNSRSEMNVSTLELGDSALYLCASSLLGSRTDTQYFGPGTRLTVL.

The DNA for the CDR3 is TGTGCCAGCAGTCTCCCCCTCGGGACAGGGCGGTACGAGCAGTACTTC. It encodes CASSLPLGTGRYEQYF. V gene TRBV6-2 or TRBV6-3 combines with J gene TRBJ2-7, with TRBD1 identical over 9 bases. CDR3 length equals 16 residues. The germline CDR1 and CDR2 sequences are MNHEY and SVGEGT. With V trimmed by 5 bases and J by 4 bases, 12 bases remained unmatched.

This clonotype appeared a single time. A clone one base away is much larger, so this may be a read error. The chain has TRBV11-2 and TRBJ2-1, with D perhaps matching TRBD1 or TRBD2 (6 bases each). This CDR3 region has 14 residues. Per germline, CDR1 SGHAT and CDR2 FQNNGV. Here the CDR3 DNA reads TGTGCCAGCGGGGGCCCGGGACTTTACACTGAGCAGTTCTTC. Its translation is CASGGPGLYTEQFF.

This rearrangement joins TRBV5-1 to TRBJ2-3; a possible D gene is TRBD2 (6 bases). The CDR3 has 16 residues. Germline CDR1 and CDR2: SGHRS and YFSETQ. V lost 5 bases, J lost 2 bases, and 18 bases lay in between. The CDR3 loop is CASSPPLERATDTQYF. CDR3 DNA: TGCGCCAGCAGTCCCCCCCTGGAGCGGGCCACAGATACGCAGTATTTT.

The chain is built from TRBV7-2 and TRBJ2-7; no clear D. The CDR3 sequence is 15 residues long. V lost 5 bases to trimming and J lost 0 bases, with 14 bases between them. Germline assignment: CDR1 SGHTA and CDR2 FQGNSA. The chain's CDR3 is CASSPWSPGSYEQYF. As DNA, the CDR3 is TGTGCCAGCAGCCCCTGGAGTCCCGGCTCCTACGAGCAGTACTTC.

This clonotype was seen more than once but under ten times. This chain joins TRBV20-1 and TRBJ2-3; D gene unclear. V was clipped by 0 bases and J by 3 bases, with 16 bases between them. The CDR3 contains 16 residues. Germline-derived CDR1 and CDR2 are DFQATT and SNEGSKA (reference sequence). The CDR3 loop is CSARDRLSPITDTQYF. The DNA of the CDR3 is TGCAGTGCTAGAGATCGGCTATCTCCCATTACAGATACGCAGTATTTT.

The rearrangement uses TRBV5-1 and TRBJ2-1; 7 bases fit TRBD2. Germline-derived CDR1 and CDR2 are SGHRS and YFSETQ. V trimming: 7 bases; J trimming: 2 bases; junction bases outside the gene matches: 9. CDR3 length equals 15 residues. The CDR3 protein is CASGPAGVTYNEQFF. DNA for the CDR3: TGCGCCAGCGGTCCCGCGGGAGTCACCTACAATGAGCAGTTCTTC.

In its sample, this clonotype was seen a few times. This rearrangement joins TRBV4-1 to TRBJ2-5; the D call may be TRBD1 or TRBD2 (5 bases each). Germline V lookup: CDR1 MGHRA, CDR2 YSYEKL. V lost 3 bases, J lost 5 bases, and 19 bases lay in between. CDR3 length equals 16 residues. This CDR3 is CASSQDRDEPWETQYF. The CDR3 DNA reads as TGCGCCAGCAGCCAGGACCGGGACGAACCGTGGGAGACCCAGTACTTC.

This clonotype occurred a few times. The V and J genes are TRBV19 and TRBJ1-5, with unresolved D. The germline V gene has CDR1 LNHDA and CDR2 SQIVND (reference sequence). This CDR3 is 15 amino acids long. Trimming took off 1 base at V and 4 bases at J, with 11 bases between the two ends. CDR3 amino acids: CASSIAAQANQPQHF. Written as DNA, the CDR3 is TGTGCCAGTAGTATAGCGGCACAAGCTAATCAGCCCCAGCATTTT.